This TCR beta chain was captured in a study of blood T cell repertoires in COVID-19. Study-wide background: From T cells, B-cell-depleted T cells, or PBMCs came the material, which was cDNA or gDNA.

This CDR3 comprises 17 residues. Germline CDR1 is MDHEN and CDR2 is SYDVKM. The V end was cut by 5 bases, the J end by 3 bases, with 23 bases between. Methods used by the authors: Amplified reference gene primers provided the basis for estimating nucleated cell counts. Here immunoSEQ multiplex PCR was the method, and the copy in TCRdb shows in-frame clones only, minus some. V, J and clone size reflect that table, while D and trimming were determined from the DNA. The sample has a few hundred thousand clones; roughly 90% are singletons. The sample comprised peripheral blood. This receptor was identified in a human donor in a cohort sampled during active COVID-19. The rearrangement uses TRBV28 and TRBJ2-7; possibly TRBD1 for D (7 bases). Written as DNA, the CDR3 is TGTGCCAGCAGTCTCCTGAAGACAGGGACTGGGTTCTACGAGCAGTACTTC. This sequence encodes CASSLLKTGTGFYEQYF. Full variable domain (outside the CDR3, taken from reference TRBV28 and TRBJ2-7): DVKVTQSSRYLVKRTGEKVFLECVQDMDHENMFWYRQDPGLGLRLIYFSYDVKMKEKGDIPEGYSVSREKKERFSLILESASTNQTSMYLCASSLLKTGTGFYEQYFGPGTRLTVT.